This T cell receptor (beta chain) originates from a study of regulatory T cells in long-lasting Graves disease. The study, taken as a whole, reports: Favoring TRBV28, TRBJ1-2 and TRBJ2-5 was a feature seen in persistent disease. Sample size, which was small, may have reduced accuracy.

The authors built TCR beta libraries using iRepertoire HTBI primers and Arm-PCR of CDR3 regions. MiXCR, run by TCRdb on the multiplex PCR reads, gives a single entry per CDR3 protein. This table has around 340,000 distinct CDR3 sequences, roughly 21% appearing once. This CDR3 contains 16 residues. With V trimmed by 3 bases and J by 7 bases, 10 bases remained unmatched. Germline assignment: CDR1 SGHAT and CDR2 FQNNGV. In its sample, this clonotype was seen many times. Its specificity is not known. As for time point: persistent/refractory GD, antithyroid drugs over 5 years with positive TRAb. The authors made the TCR library using RNA they extracted from PBMCs.

This rearrangement joins TRBV11-2 to TRBJ2-2; 8 nucleotides agree with TRBD1. The sequence was collected from a female donor with Graves disease. The sample was peripheral blood mononuclear cells (PBMCs), taken when the disease was refractory, from a patient treated with antithyroid drugs. CDR3 protein: CASSFPGGAEGGELFF. DNA for the CDR3: TGTGCCAGCAGCTTTCCAGGGGGCGCAGAGGGCGGGGAGCTGTTTTTT.